Below are 2 T cell receptor beta chains sequenced from a single sample in a study of OX40 agonist ivuxolimab in advanced cancers. TCRdb's copy holds only in-frame clones and misses some; the assay was immunoSEQ multiplex PCR. The sample consists of approximately 57,000 clones, 65% to 85% of them appearing once. Here the sequenced sample was CD4+ or CD8+ T cells sorted from blood, taken in a trial of the OX40 agonist ivuxolimab. Receptors originate from an adult with an advanced solid tumor such as melanoma, head and neck, liver or kidney cancer.

This clone was observed once. The CDR3 bases are TGTGCCAGCAGCTTGACTAGCGGGACGGAGACCCAGTACTTC. Amino acids: CASSLTSGTETQYF. This sequence joins TRBV5-6 and TRBJ2-5; 10 bases fit TRBD2. V dropped 1 base and J dropped 5; count of bases not matched to a gene: 2. Per germline, CDR1 SGHDT and CDR2 YYEEEE. The length of the CDR3 is 14 residues.

The rearrangement links TRBV6-1 to TRBJ2-7, with TRBD2 matching 8 bases. The germline CDR1 and CDR2 sequences are MNHNS and SASEGT. The CDR3 extends over 16 amino acids. The V gene end was trimmed by 3 bases and the J gene end by 2 bases; junction bases not matched to a gene: 9. The CDR3 reads CASSDPAGERTYEQYF. CDR3 DNA sequence: TGTGCCAGCAGTGACCCAGCGGGAGAGAGGACCTACGAGCAGTACTTC.